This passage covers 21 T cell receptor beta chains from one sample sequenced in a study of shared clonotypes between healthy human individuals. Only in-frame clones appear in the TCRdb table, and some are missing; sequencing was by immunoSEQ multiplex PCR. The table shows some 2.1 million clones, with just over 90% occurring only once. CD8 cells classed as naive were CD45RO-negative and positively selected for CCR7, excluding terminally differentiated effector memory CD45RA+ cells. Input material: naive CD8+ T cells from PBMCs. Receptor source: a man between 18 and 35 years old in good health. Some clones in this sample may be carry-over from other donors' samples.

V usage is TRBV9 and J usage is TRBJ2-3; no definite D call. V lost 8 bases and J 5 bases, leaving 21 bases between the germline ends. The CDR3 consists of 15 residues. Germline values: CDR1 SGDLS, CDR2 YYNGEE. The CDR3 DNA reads TGTGCCAGTTCGGACGCCCTGGGGTTGGAAGATACGCAGTATTTT. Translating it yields CASSDALGLEDTQYF.

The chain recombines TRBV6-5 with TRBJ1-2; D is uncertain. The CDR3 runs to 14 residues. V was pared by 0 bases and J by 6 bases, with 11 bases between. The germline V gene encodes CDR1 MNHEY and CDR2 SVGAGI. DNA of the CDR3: TGTGCCAGCAGTTACTCAGGAGATAGTGATGGCTACACCTTC. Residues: CASSYSGDSDGYTF.

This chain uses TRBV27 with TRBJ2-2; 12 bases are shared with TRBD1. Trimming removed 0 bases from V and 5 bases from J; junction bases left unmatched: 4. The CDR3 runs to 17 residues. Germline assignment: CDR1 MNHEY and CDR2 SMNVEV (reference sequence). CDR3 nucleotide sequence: TGTGCCAGCAGTTTATCGGGGGGACAGGGGGCGACCGGGGAGCTGTTTTTT. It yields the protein CASSLSGGQGATGELFF.

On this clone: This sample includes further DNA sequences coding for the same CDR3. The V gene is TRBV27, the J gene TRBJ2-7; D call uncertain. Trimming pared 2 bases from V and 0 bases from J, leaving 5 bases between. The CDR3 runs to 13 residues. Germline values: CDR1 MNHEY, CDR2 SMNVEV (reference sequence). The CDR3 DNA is TGTGCCAGCAGTTTAAGTGGCTCCTACGAGCAGTACTTC. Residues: CASSLSGSYEQYF.

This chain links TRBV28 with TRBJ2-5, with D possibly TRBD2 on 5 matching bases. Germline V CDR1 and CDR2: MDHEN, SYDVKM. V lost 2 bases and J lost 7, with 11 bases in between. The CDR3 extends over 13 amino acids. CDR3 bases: TGTGCCAGCAGTTTAGCGAGGGATGGGACCCAGTACTTC. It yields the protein CASSLARDGTQYF. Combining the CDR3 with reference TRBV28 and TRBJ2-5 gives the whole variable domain DVKVTQSSRYLVKRTGEKVFLECVQDMDHENMFWYRQDPGLGLRLIYFSYDVKMKEKGDIPEGYSVSREKKERFSLILESASTNQTSMYLCASSLARDGTQYFGPGTRLLVL.

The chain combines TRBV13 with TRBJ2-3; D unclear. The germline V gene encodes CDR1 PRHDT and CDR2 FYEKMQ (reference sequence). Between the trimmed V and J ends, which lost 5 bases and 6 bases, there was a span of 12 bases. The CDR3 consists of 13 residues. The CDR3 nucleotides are TGTGCCAGCAGCCCGGCGTCCGGGGATACGCAGTATTTT. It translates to CASSPASGDTQYF.

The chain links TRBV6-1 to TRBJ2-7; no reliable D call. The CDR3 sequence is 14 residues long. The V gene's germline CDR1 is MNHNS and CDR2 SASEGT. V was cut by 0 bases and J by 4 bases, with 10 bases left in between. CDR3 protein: CASSEALGDYEQYF. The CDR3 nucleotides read TGTGCCAGCAGTGAAGCTTTAGGTGATTACGAGCAGTACTTC.

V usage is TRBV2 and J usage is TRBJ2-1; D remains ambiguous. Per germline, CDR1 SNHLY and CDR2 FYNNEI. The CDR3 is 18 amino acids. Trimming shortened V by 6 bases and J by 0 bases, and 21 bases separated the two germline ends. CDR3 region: CASSLILLFSSSYNEQFF. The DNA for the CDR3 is TGTGCCAGCAGCCTCATCCTACTTTTCTCGAGCTCCTACAATGAGCAGTTCTTC.

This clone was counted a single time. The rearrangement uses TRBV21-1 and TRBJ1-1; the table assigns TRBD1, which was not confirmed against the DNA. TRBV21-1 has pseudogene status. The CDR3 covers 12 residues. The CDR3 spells CASSRDREGAFF. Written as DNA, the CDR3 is TGTGCCAGCAGCAGGGACAGGGAGGGCGCTTTCTTT.

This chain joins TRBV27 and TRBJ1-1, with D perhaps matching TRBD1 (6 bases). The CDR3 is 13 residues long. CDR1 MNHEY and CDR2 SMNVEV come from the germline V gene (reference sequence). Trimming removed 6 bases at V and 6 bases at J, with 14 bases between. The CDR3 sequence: CASRTRGWAEAFF. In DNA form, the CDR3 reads TGTGCCAGCAGGACTAGGGGGTGGGCTGAAGCTTTCTTT.

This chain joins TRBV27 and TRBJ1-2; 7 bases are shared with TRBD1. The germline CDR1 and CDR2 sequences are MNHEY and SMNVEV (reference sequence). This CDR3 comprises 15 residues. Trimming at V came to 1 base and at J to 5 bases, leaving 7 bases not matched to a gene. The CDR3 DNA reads TGTGCCAGCAGTTTATTAGGGACAGTTTTTTATGGCTACACCTTC. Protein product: CASSLLGTVFYGYTF.

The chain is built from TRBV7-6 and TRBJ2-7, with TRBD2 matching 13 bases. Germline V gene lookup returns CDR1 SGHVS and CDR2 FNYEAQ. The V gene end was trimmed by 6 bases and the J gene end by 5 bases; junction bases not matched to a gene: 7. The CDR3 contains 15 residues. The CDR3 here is CASRRLAGGSHEQYF. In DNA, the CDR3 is TGTGCCAGCAGGAGACTAGCGGGAGGTTCCCACGAGCAGTACTTC. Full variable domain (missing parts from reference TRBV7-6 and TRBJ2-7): GAGVSQSPRYKVTKRGQDVALRCDPISGHVSLYWYRQALGQGPEFLTYFNYEAQQDKSGLPNDRFSAERPEGSISTLTIQRTEQRDSAMYRCASRRLAGGSHEQYFGPGTRLTVT.

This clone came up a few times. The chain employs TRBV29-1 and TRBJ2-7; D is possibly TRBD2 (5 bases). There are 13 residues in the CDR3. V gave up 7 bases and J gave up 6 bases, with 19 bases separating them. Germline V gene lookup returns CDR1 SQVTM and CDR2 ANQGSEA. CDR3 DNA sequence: TGCAGCGCCCGCCGAGGAGAGGGCAGCGAGCAGTACTTC. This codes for CSARRGEGSEQYF.

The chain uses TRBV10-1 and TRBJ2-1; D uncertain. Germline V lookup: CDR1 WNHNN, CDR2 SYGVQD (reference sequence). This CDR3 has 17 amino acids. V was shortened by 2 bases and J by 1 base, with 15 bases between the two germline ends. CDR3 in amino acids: CASSETPKVLSYNEQFF. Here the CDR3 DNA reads TGCGCCAGCAGTGAGACCCCGAAGGTACTATCCTACAATGAGCAGTTCTTC.

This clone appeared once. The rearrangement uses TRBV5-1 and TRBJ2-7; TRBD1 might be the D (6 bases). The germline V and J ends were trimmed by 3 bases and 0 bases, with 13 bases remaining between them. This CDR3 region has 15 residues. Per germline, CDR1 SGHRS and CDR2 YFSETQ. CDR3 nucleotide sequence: TGCGCCAGCAGCTGGACAGAGAAGAGCTCCTACGAGCAGTACTTC. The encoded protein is CASSWTEKSSYEQYF.

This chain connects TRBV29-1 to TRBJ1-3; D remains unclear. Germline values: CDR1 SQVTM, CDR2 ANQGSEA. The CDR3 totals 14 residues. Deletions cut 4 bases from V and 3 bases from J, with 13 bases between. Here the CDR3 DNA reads TGCAGCGTTGGTGGTGGAGTGGATGGAAACACCATATATTTT. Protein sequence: CSVGGGVDGNTIYF.

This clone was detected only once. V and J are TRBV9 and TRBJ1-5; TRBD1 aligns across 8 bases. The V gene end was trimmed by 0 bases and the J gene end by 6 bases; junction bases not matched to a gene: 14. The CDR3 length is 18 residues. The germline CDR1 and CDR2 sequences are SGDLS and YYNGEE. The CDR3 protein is CASSVVGYLGRGRQPQHF. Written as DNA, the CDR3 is TGTGCCAGCAGCGTAGTGGGTTACTTAGGCAGGGGGCGTCAGCCCCAGCATTTT.

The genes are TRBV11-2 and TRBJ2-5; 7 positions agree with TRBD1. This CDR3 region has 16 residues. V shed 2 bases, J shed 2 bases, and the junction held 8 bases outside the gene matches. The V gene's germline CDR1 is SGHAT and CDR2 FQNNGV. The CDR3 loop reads CASSLRDSVIQETQYF. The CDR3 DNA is TGTGCCAGCAGCTTAAGGGACAGTGTCATACAAGAGACCCAGTACTTC.

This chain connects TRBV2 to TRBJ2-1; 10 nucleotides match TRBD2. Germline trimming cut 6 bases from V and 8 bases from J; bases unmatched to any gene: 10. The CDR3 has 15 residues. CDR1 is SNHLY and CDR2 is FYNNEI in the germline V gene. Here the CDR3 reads CASSAGLAAIDEQFF. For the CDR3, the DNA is TGTGCCAGCAGCGCCGGACTAGCGGCAATCGATGAGCAGTTCTTC. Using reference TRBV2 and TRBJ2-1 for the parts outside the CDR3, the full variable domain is EPEVTQTPSHQVTQMGQEVILRCVPISNHLYFYWYRQILGQKVEFLVSFYNNEISEKSEIFDDQFSVERPDGSNFTLKIRSTKLEDSAMYFCASSAGLAAIDEQFFGPGTRLTVL.

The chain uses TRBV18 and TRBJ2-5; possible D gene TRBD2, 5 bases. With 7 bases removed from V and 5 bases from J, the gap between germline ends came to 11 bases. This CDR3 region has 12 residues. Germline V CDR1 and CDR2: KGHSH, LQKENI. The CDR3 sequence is CASLNSGETQYF. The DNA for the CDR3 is TGTGCCAGCTTGAACTCGGGGGAGACCCAGTACTTC. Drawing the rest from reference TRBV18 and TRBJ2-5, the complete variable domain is NAGVMQNPRHLVRRRGQEARLRCSPMKGHSHVYWYRQLPEEGLKFMVYLQKENIIDESGMPKERFSAEFPKEGPSILRIQQVVRGDSAAYFCASLNSGETQYFGPGTRLLVL.

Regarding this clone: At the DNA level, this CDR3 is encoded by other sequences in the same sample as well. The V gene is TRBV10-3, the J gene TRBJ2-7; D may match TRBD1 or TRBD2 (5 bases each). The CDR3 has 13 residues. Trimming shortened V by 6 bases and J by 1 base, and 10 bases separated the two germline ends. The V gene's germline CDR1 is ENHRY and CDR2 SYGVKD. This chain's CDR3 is CAISWDRSYEQYF. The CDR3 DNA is TGTGCCATCAGCTGGGACCGATCCTACGAGCAGTACTTC.